This T cell receptor beta chain was recorded in a study of T cell changes during pregnancy in multiple sclerosis. Clones were read by immunoSEQ multiplex PCR, and TCRdb kept only the in-frame ones, dropping some. Found here are tens of thousands of clones, roughly nine tenths of them singletons; the top ten hold approximately 0.5%. The sequences come from CD4+ T cells from peripheral blood mononuclear cells, collected after pregnancy. The source of this sequence is a female donor with multiple sclerosis, enrolled in a pregnancy study.

CDR3 DNA sequence: TGTGCCAGCAGACAGGGGGCCTATGGCTACACCTTC. It yields the protein CASRQGAYGYTF. The chain combines TRBV2 with TRBJ1-2; 9 nucleotides line up with TRBD1. The V and J ends lost 6 bases and 4 bases, in that order; junction bases with no gene match: 0. Looked up from germline, CDR1 is SNHLY and CDR2 is FYNNEI. This CDR3 is 12 amino acids long.